These 25 T cell receptor beta chains share one sample of origin, sequenced in a study of cytomegalovirus exposure and HLA in healthy donors. In the PCR, 60 Vbeta and 13 Jbeta primers were used. TCRdb's table, derived via immunoSEQ multiplex PCR, lists solely in-frame clones and lacks some. The profile shows over 120,000 clones, about 10% of them singletons. The sequencing input was PBMCs. The receptors shown here come from a man aged 50 to 59 in good health and CMV-seronegative.

This clone has just a few counts. This chain joins TRBV5-1 and TRBJ1-2; tentatively, D is TRBD1 (5 bases). The germline V gene has CDR1 SGHRS and CDR2 YFSETQ. V was cut by 0 bases and J by 4 bases, with 13 bases left in between. The CDR3 is made up of 15 amino acids. The CDR3 sequence is CASSLGNTGGYGYTF. In DNA form, the CDR3 reads TGCGCCAGCAGCTTGGGGAACACGGGGGGCTATGGCTACACCTTC.

This chain uses TRBV6-4 with TRBJ2-3; TRBD2 might be the D (5 bases). V lost 9 bases and J lost 2, with 24 bases in between. The CDR3 sequence is 17 residues long. Germline loops: CDR1 MRHNA, CDR2 SNTAGT. The CDR3 DNA sequence: TGTGCCAGACTTTTTAAAGACTACCGATCTGACACAGATACGCAGTATTTT. Its protein is CARLFKDYRSDTDTQYF.

There are a few counts of this clone. The chain is built from TRBV9 and TRBJ1-5, with D unresolved. This CDR3 has 16 residues. Germline assignment: CDR1 SGDLS and CDR2 YYNGEE. The germline V and J ends were trimmed by 4 bases and 0 bases, with 14 bases remaining between them. The CDR3 DNA reads TGTGCCAGCAGCCCCGGCGGCGATTATAGCAATCAGCCCCAGCATTTT. Its translation is CASSPGGDYSNQPQHF.

This chain uses TRBV19 with TRBJ2-5; the D gene is possibly TRBD1 (5 bases). The CDR3 consists of 15 residues. V lost 1 base and J 2 bases, leaving 11 bases between the germline ends. CDR1 and CDR2 (germline): LNHDA, SQIVND (reference sequence). This CDR3 reads CASSIVGELQETQYF. The CDR3 coding sequence is TGTGCCAGTAGTATAGTAGGGGAACTGCAAGAGACCCAGTACTTC.

The chain recombines TRBV7-6 with TRBJ2-3; the match to TRBD2 covers 8 bases. CDR3 length equals 17 residues. V was clipped by 1 base and J by 1 base; unmatched bases: 7. Germline V CDR1 and CDR2: SGHVS, FNYEAQ. CDR3 sequence reads: CASSLEASGLGTDTQYF. The CDR3 DNA follows: TGTGCCAGCAGCTTAGAGGCTAGCGGGCTAGGCACAGATACGCAGTATTTT.

This chain uses TRBV27 with TRBJ1-1, with 8 positions matching TRBD1. The CDR3 spans 19 residues. Germline values: CDR1 MNHEY, CDR2 SMNVEV (reference sequence). The trim removed 4 bases at V and 0 bases at J, leaving 16 bases unmatched. The CDR3 is CASSSQGGRGRELNTEAFF. The CDR3 DNA sequence: TGTGCCAGCAGTTCCCAGGGGGGCAGGGGGCGCGAACTGAACACTGAAGCTTTCTTT.

Concerning this clone: One junction end does not reproduce the germline sequence, and a read error may be involved. The chain links TRBV7-7 to TRBJ2-5; 10 nucleotides line up with TRBD2. This CDR3 is 14 amino acids long. CDR1 and CDR2 from the germline V gene are SSHAT and FNYEAQ (reference sequence). The CDR3 reads CASSLAGGGETQYF. The CDR3 DNA follows: TGTGCTAGCAGCTTAGCGGGGGGAGGAGAGACCCAGTACTTC.

This clone showed up just a few times. This sequence joins TRBV28 and TRBJ2-1, with D possibly TRBD2 on 5 matching bases. The CDR3 spans 11 residues. Trimming left V 8 bases short and J 4 bases short, with 6 bases between. Germline CDR1 and CDR2: MDHEN and SYDVKM. CDR3 sequence (DNA): TGTGCCAGCTCGGGGTACAATGAGCAGTTCTTC. Encoded protein: CASSGYNEQFF.

This clone turned up a few times. The chain links TRBV6-4 to TRBJ2-1; 14 bases match TRBD2. The germline gives CDR1 MRHNA, CDR2 SNTAGT. The CDR3 spans 16 residues. V lost 4 bases to trimming and J lost 10 bases; unmatched junction nucleotides: 9. The CDR3 sequence is CASSALWTSGGQEQFF. The CDR3 DNA reads as TGTGCCAGCAGTGCCCTCTGGACTAGCGGGGGGCAGGAGCAGTTCTTC.

The V gene is TRBV6-1, the J gene TRBJ1-1; D is unclear. The CDR3 sequence is 12 residues long. The V and J ends lost 2 bases and 8 bases respectively, with 9 bases between them. Per germline, CDR1 MNHNS and CDR2 SASEGT. CDR3 sequence reads: CASSERDREAFF. The CDR3 nucleotides are TGTGCCAGCAGTGAACGGGATCGGGAAGCTTTCTTT.

The table lists this clone with a few counts. The gene calls are TRBV7-2 and TRBJ2-7; D is possibly TRBD2 (5 bases). Germline values: CDR1 SGHTA, CDR2 FQGNSA. This CDR3 contains 15 residues. V lost 6 bases, J lost 2 bases, and 17 bases lay in between. The CDR3 region has the DNA TGTGCCAGCAGTCATCACCGGAGCGGAACCTACGAGCAGTACTTC. It yields the protein CASSHHRSGTYEQYF. Full variable domain (remainder filled in from reference TRBV7-2 and TRBJ2-7): GAGVSQSPSNKVTEKGKDVELRCDPISGHTALYWYRQSLGQGLEFLIYFQGNSAPDKSGLPSDRFSAERTGGSVSTLTIQRTQQEDSAVYLCASSHHRSGTYEQYFGPGTRLTVT.

V usage is TRBV9 and J usage is TRBJ2-1; 7 nucleotides agree with TRBD1. The CDR3 runs to 13 residues. Trimming took 7 bases from V and 8 from J; bases not matched to a gene: 9. Germline CDR1 reads SGDLS; CDR2 reads YYNGEE. The CDR3 reads CASAEGAVYEQFF. As DNA, the CDR3 is TGTGCCAGCGCTGAGGGGGCAGTCTATGAGCAGTTCTTC.

V is TRBV30 and J is TRBJ1-4; TRBD1 matches at 10 bases. V shed 8 bases, J shed 8 bases, and the junction held 8 bases outside the gene matches. Looked up from germline, CDR1 is GTSNPN and CDR2 is SVGIG (reference sequence). The CDR3 extends over 13 amino acids. The CDR3, as DNA: TGTGCCGGAAACCGGGACAGGGGAGAAAAACTGTTTTTT. It is translated as CAGNRDRGEKLFF.

This sequence joins TRBV5-1 and TRBJ2-5, with TRBD2 identical over 7 bases. Germline loops: CDR1 SGHRS, CDR2 YFSETQ. V shed 4 bases and J 4 bases; nucleotides not matched to a gene: 16. The CDR3 has 17 residues. The DNA of the CDR3 is TGCGCCAGCAGCCTGGGGGGGAGGGCAGGCGAACGAGAGACCCAGTACTTC. This encodes CASSLGGRAGERETQYF.

This clone has only a few counts. The CDR3 loop reads CASSPTEVRDEQYF. The DNA of the CDR3 is TGTGCCAGCAGCCCGACAGAGGTTAGAGACGAGCAGTACTTC. The V and J genes are TRBV7-9 and TRBJ2-7; possibly TRBD1 for D (5 bases). The CDR3 has 14 amino acids. Germline lookup yields CDR1 SEHNR and CDR2 FQNEAQ (reference sequence). With 5 bases removed from V and 5 bases from J, the gap between germline ends came to 16 bases.

V and J are TRBV28 and TRBJ2-7; 7 positions agree with TRBD2. CDR1 and CDR2 (germline): MDHEN, SYDVKM. Losses at the gene ends were 2 bases for V and 6 bases for J; bases not matched to a gene: 1. CDR3 length: 12 amino acids. CDR3 loop: CASSLRTSEQYF. The DNA of the CDR3 is TGTGCCAGCAGTTTAAGGACTAGCGAGCAGTACTTC.

This clone was detected only a few times. CDR3 region: CSGGSEGATYSPGYTF. For the CDR3, the DNA is TGCAGCGGGGGGTCGGAGGGGGCAACCTATTCGCCTGGCTACACCTTC. The genes are TRBV29-1 and TRBJ1-2, with 7 nucleotides matching TRBD1. V shed 7 bases and J 7 bases; nucleotides not matched to a gene: 21. The CDR3 is made up of 16 amino acids. The germline gives CDR1 SQVTM, CDR2 ANQGSEA.

The rearrangement uses TRBV27 and TRBJ1-5, with TRBD1 matching 9 bases. Germline CDR1 MNHEY, CDR2 SMNVEV (reference sequence). This CDR3 region has 16 residues. The junction had 10 bases not matched to a gene; V was cut back by 5 bases and J by 5 bases. The CDR3 sequence: CASSPGPGQGYQPQHF. As DNA, the CDR3 is TGTGCCAGCAGTCCGGGACCGGGACAGGGATATCAGCCCCAGCATTTT.

The V gene is TRBV7-2, the J gene TRBJ2-6; 9 nucleotides match TRBD2. Germline lookup yields CDR1 SGHTA and CDR2 FQGNSA. V was clipped by 5 bases and J by 0 bases; unmatched bases: 8. The CDR3 extends over 18 amino acids. Written as DNA, the CDR3 is TGTGCCAGCAGCCCTAGACTAGCGGAGAGCTCTGGGGCCAACGTCCTGACTTTC. This gives the protein CASSPRLAESSGANVLTF.

The chain carries TRBV25-1 and TRBJ1-2, with D tentatively TRBD1 (6 bases). Germline CDR1 MGHDK, CDR2 SYGVNS. The CDR3 covers 14 residues. V lost 4 bases, J lost 1 base, and 10 bases lay in between. CDR3 in DNA: TGTGCCAGCAGTGGGGGACATAGTAACTATGGCTACACCTTC. The encoded protein is CASSGGHSNYGYTF.

The chain joins TRBV5-1 to TRBJ1-1; 7 bases are a match to TRBD1. CDR1 is SGHRS, CDR2 YFSETQ, per germline. J lost 2 bases, V lost 4 bases, and 11 bases had no gene match. This CDR3 region has 16 residues. CDR3 sequence (DNA): TGCGCCAGCAGCCCCTCACCCGGACAGGTCAACACTGAAGCTTTCTTT. It codes for CASSPSPGQVNTEAFF.

A few counts support this clone. V gene TRBV7-2 combines with J gene TRBJ2-7; 7 nucleotides align to TRBD1. Germline V gene sequence: CDR1 SGHTA, CDR2 FQGNSA. There are 16 residues in the CDR3. J gave up 2 bases and V 5 bases, and 12 bases lay outside the gene matches. CDR3 residues: CASSPARQGAAYEQYF. The CDR3 DNA follows: TGTGCCAGCAGCCCAGCTCGACAGGGAGCCGCCTACGAGCAGTACTTC.

The J gene is TRBJ2-5, the V gene TRBV30, with 9 nucleotides matching TRBD1. V shed 0 bases, J shed 4 bases, and the junction held 6 bases outside the gene matches. Germline-derived CDR1 and CDR2 are GTSNPN and SVGIG (reference sequence). There are 15 residues in the CDR3. Written as DNA, the CDR3 is TGTGCCTGGAGTGTAGACAGGGGGTATCGAGAGACCCAGTACTTC. Translating it yields CAWSVDRGYRETQYF.

A few counts support this clone. V is TRBV4-1 and J is TRBJ1-4; D is uncertain. This CDR3 has 13 residues. Germline CDR1 is MGHRA and CDR2 is YSYEKL. V lost 0 bases, J lost 11 bases, and 10 bases lay in between. This CDR3 is CASSQDSGLKLFF. The CDR3, as DNA: TGCGCCAGCAGCCAAGATTCCGGACTGAAACTGTTTTTT.

This clone was observed a few times. The chain links TRBV19 to TRBJ1-1; 7 positions agree with TRBD1. Germline CDR1 reads LNHDA; CDR2 reads SQIVND (reference sequence). V shed 1 base, J shed 4 bases, and the junction held 6 bases outside the gene matches. There are 15 residues in the CDR3. In DNA, the CDR3 is TGTGCCAGTAGTATAGTGGAGGGGGCGGGCACTGAAGCTTTCTTT. Protein sequence: CASSIVEGAGTEAFF.